This T cell receptor beta chain was profiled in a study of regulatory T cells in long-lasting Graves disease. The study's findings and limits: When disease was persistent, TRBV28, TRBJ1-2 and TRBJ2-5 were the favored segments.

Time point given: newly diagnosed GD, antithyroid drugs for less than 3 months. The authors made the TCR library using RNA they extracted from PBMCs. Worth noting for this clonotype: Antigen unknown.

CDR1 SGHDN and CDR2 FVKESK come from the germline V gene. This CDR3 spans 14 amino acids. V lost 0 bases and J 7 bases, leaving 7 bases between the germline ends. In building TCR beta libraries, iRepertoire HTBI primers were used together with Arm-PCR of CDR3 regions. TCRdb called the multiplex PCR reads again in MiXCR, with one record for every CDR3 protein. The table lists around 450,000 distinct CDR3 sequences, approximately 16% of them singletons. This same sample was also taken into another study, of T cells in Graves' hyperthyroidism and ophthalmopathy. As that report states: Uncontrolled infection, other autoimmune disease, pregnancy or lactation led to exclusion. The diagnostic basis comprised clinical symptoms, serum thyroxine and TRAb, thyroid ultrasound and orbital computed tomography. Most expanded thyroid clonotypes above 0.001 recurred in blood.

Sequenced material: peripheral blood mononuclear cells (PBMCs), taken at new diagnosis, from a patient treated with antithyroid drugs. V is TRBV14 and J is TRBJ1-6; possible D gene TRBD1, 5 bases. This TCR was sampled from a woman in her thirties or forties with Graves disease. CDR3 nucleotides: TGTGCCAGCAGCCAAGAACGACAGAATTCACCCCTCCACTTT. Its protein is CASSQERQNSPLHF. Full variable domain (outside the CDR3, taken from reference TRBV14 and TRBJ1-6): EAGVTQFPSHSVIEKGQTVTLRCDPISGHDNLYWYRRVMGKEIKFLLHFVKESKQDESGMPNNRFLAERTGGTYSTLKVQPAELEDSGVYFCASSQERQNSPLHFGNGTRLTVT.